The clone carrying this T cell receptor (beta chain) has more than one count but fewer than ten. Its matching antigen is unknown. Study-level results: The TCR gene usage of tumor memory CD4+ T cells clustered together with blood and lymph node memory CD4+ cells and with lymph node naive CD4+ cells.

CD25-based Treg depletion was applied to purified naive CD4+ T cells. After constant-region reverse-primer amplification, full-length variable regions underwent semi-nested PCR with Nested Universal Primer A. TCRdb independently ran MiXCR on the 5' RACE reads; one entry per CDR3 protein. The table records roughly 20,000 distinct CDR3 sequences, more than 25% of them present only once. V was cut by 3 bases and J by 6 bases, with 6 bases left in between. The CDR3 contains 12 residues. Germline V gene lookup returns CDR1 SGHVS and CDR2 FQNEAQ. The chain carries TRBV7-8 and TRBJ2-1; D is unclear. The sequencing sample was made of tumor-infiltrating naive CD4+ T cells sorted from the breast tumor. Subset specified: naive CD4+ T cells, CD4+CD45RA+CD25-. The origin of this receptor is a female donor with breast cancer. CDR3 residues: CASSFLGNEQFF. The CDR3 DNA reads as TGTGCCAGCAGCTTCTTGGGCAATGAGCAGTTCTTC. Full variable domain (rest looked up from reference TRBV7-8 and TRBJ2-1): GAGVSQSPRYKVAKRGQDVALRCDPISGHVSLFWYQQALGQGPEFLTYFQNEAQLDKSGLPSDRFFAERPEGSVSTLKIQRTQQEDSAVYLCASSFLGNEQFFGPGTRLTVL.